This entry lists 10 T cell receptor beta chains sequenced from one sample in a study of T-cell reconstitution after alpha-beta-depleted transplantation in children. During its preparation, the TCRbeta library received unique molecular identifiers. One entry per CDR3 protein results from TCRdb running MiXCR on the PCR reads. The table lists approximately 500,000 distinct CDR3 sequences, roughly a tenth of them singletons, with roughly 2% in the top ten. The sequences come from PBMCs, collected before TCRalphabeta/CD19-depleted stem cell transplant. The receptor set was obtained from a child aged 2 to 10 with inherited bone marrow failure, due to receive a stem cell transplant.

In this sample, this clonotype turned up many times. This sequence joins TRBV9 and TRBJ2-2; perhaps TRBD2 as D (6 bases). Germline CDR1 and CDR2: SGDLS and YYNGEE. The CDR3 loop spans 12 amino acids. V was cut by 3 bases and J by 10 bases, with 10 bases left in between. This CDR3 is CASSETGVELFF. The CDR3 nucleotides are TGTGCCAGCAGCGAGACGGGGGTGGAGCTGTTTTTT.

The CDR3: CSANLGTVPYEQYF. The CDR3 bases are TGCAGTGCAAACCTCGGGACGGTCCCCTACGAGCAGTACTTC. The chain employs TRBV20-1 and TRBJ2-7, with D perhaps matching TRBD1 or TRBD2 (5 bases each). CDR3 size: 14 residues. Germline values: CDR1 DFQATT, CDR2 SNEGSKA (reference sequence). V gave up 6 bases and J gave up 2 bases, with 17 bases separating them.

Many counts were recorded for this clonotype. The J gene is TRBJ2-7, the V gene TRBV12-3 or TRBV12-4; D is uncertain. V was cut by 3 bases and J by 5 bases, with 5 bases left in between. The CDR3 extends over 11 amino acids. The CDR3 protein is CASSFNHEQYF. Here the CDR3 DNA reads TGTGCCAGCAGTTTTAACCACGAGCAGTACTTC.

This chain joins TRBV29-1 and TRBJ2-1, with TRBD2 identical over 11 bases. The CDR3 is made up of 19 amino acids. V trimming: 7 bases; J trimming: 4 bases; junction bases outside the gene matches: 21. Germline lookup yields CDR1 SQVTM and CDR2 ANQGSEA. The CDR3: CSAPGGTSGTPDSYNEQFF. In nucleotides, the CDR3 is TGCAGCGCCCCAGGGGGGACTAGCGGAACTCCCGACTCGTACAATGAGCAGTTCTTC.

This clonotype was picked up many times. The rearrangement joins TRBV7-9 to TRBJ2-1; 8 nucleotides align to TRBD2. Trimming at V came to 3 bases and at J to 12 bases, leaving 1 base not matched to a gene. The CDR3 is made up of 11 amino acids. Per germline, CDR1 SEHNR and CDR2 FQNEAQ (reference sequence). The CDR3 bases are TGTGCCAGCAGCTTCGGGGGGGCGCAGTTCTTC. As protein: CASSFGGAQFF. Full variable domain (rest looked up from reference TRBV7-9 and TRBJ2-1): DTGVSQNPRHKITKRGQNVTFRCDPISEHNRLYWYRQTLGQGPEFLTYFQNEAQLEKSRLLSDRFSAERPKGSFSTLEIQRTEQGDSAMYLCASSFGGAQFFGPGTRLTVL.

The chain combines TRBV4-2 with TRBJ2-3; the match to TRBD2 covers 8 bases. CDR3 length equals 15 residues. CDR1 and CDR2 (germline): LGHNA, YNFKEQ. Trimming at V came to 0 bases and at J to 3 bases, leaving 2 bases not matched to a gene. Here the CDR3 reads CASSQDGGGTDTQYF. DNA for the CDR3: TGTGCCAGCAGCCAAGATGGCGGGGGGACAGATACGCAGTATTTT.

This clonotype was observed many times. This chain joins TRBV7-9 and TRBJ2-5, with 14 bases lining up with TRBD2. CDR3 size: 17 residues. Germline V gene sequence: CDR1 SEHNR, CDR2 FQNEAQ (reference sequence). Trimming removed 3 bases from V and 1 base from J; junction bases left unmatched: 4. This CDR3 is CASSFRLAGGLQETQYF. For the CDR3, the DNA is TGTGCCAGCAGCTTCCGACTAGCGGGAGGGCTCCAAGAGACCCAGTACTTC.

V usage is TRBV5-4 and J usage is TRBJ2-1, with 7 bases that match TRBD1. CDR3 length equals 14 residues. Germline V CDR1 and CDR2: SGHNT, YYREEE (reference sequence). After removal of 5 bases from V and 8 bases from J, the junction contained 10 bases not matched to a gene. CDR3 loop: CASSSQGRGDEQFF. The CDR3 bases are TGTGCCAGCAGTTCACAGGGGCGAGGGGATGAGCAGTTCTTC.

In its sample, this clonotype was seen many times. The CDR3 sequence is CASSESVGLERSTDTQYF. In nucleotides, the CDR3 is TGCGCCAGCAGTGAGTCTGTGGGACTAGAGAGAAGCACAGATACGCAGTATTTT. The chain recombines TRBV10-1 with TRBJ2-3, with 8 nucleotides matching TRBD2. Germline V gene sequence: CDR1 WNHNN, CDR2 SYGVQD (reference sequence). This CDR3 is built from 18 residues. V lost 0 bases and J lost 0; bases outside the gene matches: 8.

This clonotype was seen a few times. The gene calls are TRBV6-5 and TRBJ2-1; D possibly corresponds to TRBD2 (7 bases). Between the trimmed V and J ends, which lost 1 base and 7 bases, there was a span of 26 bases. Germline V gene data show CDR1 as MNHEY and CDR2 as SVGAGI. This CDR3 contains 19 residues. CDR3 coding DNA: TGTGCCAGCAGTTACTGGGGGGGGCTCCGGGGCGGGAGACGAAATGAGCAGTTCTTC. Translating gives CASSYWGGLRGGRRNEQFF.